The rows below give T cell receptor beta chains drawn from one sample of a study of shared clonotypes between healthy human individuals. Assay: immunoSEQ multiplex PCR; the TCRdb copy retains only in-frame clones and omits some. The sample lists around 1,900,000 clones; roughly 95% were seen once. Sequenced: naive CD8+ T cells from PBMCs. Receptors were obtained from a man younger than 35 in good health. Some clones in this sample may be carry-over from other donors' samples. Each CDR3 is given with its conserved first and last residue. D genes are given only for firm matches. Some rows have no size entry. The others give once, few or many, or a class for an expanded clone.

cdr3_nt	cdr3_aa	d_call	clone_size	v_call	j_call
TGTGCCAGCAGTTTAATGGGGGATACTGAAGCTTTCTTT	CASSLMGDTEAFF	NA	NA	TRBV28	TRBJ1-1
TGTGCCAGCAGCTTTCCGGGGATAGACACCGGGGAGCTGTTTTTT	CASSFPGIDTGELFF	NA	NA	TRBV7-9	TRBJ2-2
TGTGCCTGGATGACCTCGCGGAAAGAGACCCAGTACTTC	CAWMTSRKETQYF	NA	NA	TRBV30	TRBJ2-5
TGTGCCACCAGCAGAGAGGGGGTTGGGTCCTACGAGCAGTACTTC	CATSREGVGSYEQYF	NA	NA	TRBV15	TRBJ2-7
TGTGCCAGCAGCTTAGACCCCTTTGTGCGCACTGAAGCTTTCTTT	CASSLDPFVRTEAFF	NA	NA	TRBV11-1	TRBJ1-1
TGTGCCAGCAGCCAGGGCACCTACTCTGGGGCCAACGTCCTGACTTTC	CASSQGTYSGANVLTF	NA	NA	TRBV16	TRBJ2-6
TGTGCCAGCAGCGAACGGACGGCCGGGACAGGGGGCGAAATCCCCCGCTCTGGAAACACCATATATTTT	CASSERTAGTGGEIPRSGNTIYF	TRBD1	once	TRBV9	TRBJ1-3
TGTGCCAGCAGCTTACGGCCACCCTACAATGAGCAGTTCTTC	CASSLRPPYNEQFF	NA	NA	TRBV11-3	TRBJ2-1
TGTGCCACCAAAGCAGGCAGTCTTTTCACCGGGGAGCTGTTTTTT	CATKAGSLFTGELFF	NA	NA	TRBV19	TRBJ2-2
TGTGCCAGCAGCCCCCGGACAGAGAACACTGAAGCTTTCTTT	CASSPRTENTEAFF	NA	NA	TRBV9	TRBJ1-1
TGTGCCAGCAGTTTAAGAGGGGGAGGATATGGCTACACCTTC	CASSLRGGGYGYTF	NA	NA	TRBV28	TRBJ1-2
TGCGCCAGCAGCTTGATGGGAGGGTGGAATTACGAGCAGTACTTC	CASSLMGGWNYEQYF	TRBD2	NA	TRBV5-1	TRBJ2-7
TGTGCCAGTATCCACATCGGAGGGACCTATGGCTACACCTTC	CASIHIGGTYGYTF	NA	once	TRBV19	TRBJ1-2
TGTGCCAGCCTGAGGGACTTACTCTACAATGAGCAGTTCTTC	CASLRDLLYNEQFF	NA	NA	TRBV2	TRBJ2-1
TGTGCCAGCTCACAAAGGGACAGCACCTACGAGCAGTACTTC	CASSQRDSTYEQYF	TRBD1	NA	TRBV18	TRBJ2-7
TGTGCCAGCAGTTTAGGGACAGGGTTTGGCTACACCTTC	CASSLGTGFGYTF	TRBD1	NA	TRBV27	TRBJ1-2
TGTGCCAGCAGTTTATGGAACGCTCAGGGGGCAGGGTATGGCTACACCTTC	CASSLWNAQGAGYGYTF	TRBD1	NA	TRBV28	TRBJ1-2
TGTGCCATCAGTGAGGAAGCTGGGATGGAAAAACTGTTTTTT	CAISEEAGMEKLFF	NA	NA	TRBV10-3	TRBJ1-4
TGTGCCAGCACCCCTACCGGACTAGCGGGAGAAGCTGCCCCAAGGGAGCAGTTCTTC	CASTPTGLAGEAAPREQFF	TRBD2	NA	TRBV7-9	TRBJ2-1
TGTGCCAGAAGCTGGGAGGGTGAGGGGACGAACACCGGGGAGCTGTTTTTT	CARSWEGEGTNTGELFF	TRBD2	NA	TRBV5-3	TRBJ2-2
TGTGCCAGCAGTCAAACAGAAATGAACACTGAAGCTTTCTTT	CASSQTEMNTEAFF	NA	NA	TRBV6-5	TRBJ1-1
TGTGCCAGCAGCTTAAATCCCCCCGGGCCTACCACAGATACGCAGTATTTT	CASSLNPPGPTTDTQYF	NA	NA	TRBV7-3	TRBJ2-3
TGTGCCATCAGTGAGAGTTCCTACGAGCAGTACTTC	CAISESSYEQYF	NA	few	TRBV10-3	TRBJ2-7
TGCGCCAGCAGCCGATTAGCGGGTTCCTACAATGAGCAGTTCTTC	CASSRLAGSYNEQFF	TRBD2	NA	TRBV4-1	TRBJ2-1
TGTGCCAGCAGTGAATGGGGCGCTAGCACAGATACGCAGTATTTT	CASSEWGASTDTQYF	NA	NA	TRBV25-1	TRBJ2-3
TGTGCCAGCAGCTTAGCGGGGACAGGGGCTCTGAACACTGAAGCTTTCTTT	CASSLAGTGALNTEAFF	TRBD1	few	TRBV7-9	TRBJ1-1
TGTGCCAGCACCTTAGGCGGAGCCCGCGGCTACACCTTC	CASTLGGARGYTF	NA	once	TRBV6-5	TRBJ1-2